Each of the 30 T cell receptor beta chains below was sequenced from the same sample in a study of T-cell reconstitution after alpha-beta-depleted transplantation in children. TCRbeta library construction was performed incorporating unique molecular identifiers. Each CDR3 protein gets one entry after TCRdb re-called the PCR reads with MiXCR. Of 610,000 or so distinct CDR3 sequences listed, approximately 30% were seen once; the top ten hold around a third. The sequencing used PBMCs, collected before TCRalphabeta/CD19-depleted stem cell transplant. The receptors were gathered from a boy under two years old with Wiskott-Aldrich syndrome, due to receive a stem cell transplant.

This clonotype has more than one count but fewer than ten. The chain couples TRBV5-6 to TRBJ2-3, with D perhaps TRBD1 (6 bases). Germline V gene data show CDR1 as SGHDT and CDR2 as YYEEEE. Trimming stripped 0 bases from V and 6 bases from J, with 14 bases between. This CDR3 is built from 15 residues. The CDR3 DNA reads TGTGCCAGCAGCTTGGACCACAGGGTCGGGGATACGCAGTATTTT. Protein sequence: CASSLDHRVGDTQYF.

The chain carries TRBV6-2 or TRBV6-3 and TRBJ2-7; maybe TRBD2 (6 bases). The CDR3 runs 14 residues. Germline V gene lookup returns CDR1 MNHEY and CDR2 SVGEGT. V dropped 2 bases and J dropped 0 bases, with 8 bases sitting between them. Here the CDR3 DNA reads TGTGCCAGCAGTTACCGGGGGTACTCCTACGAGCAGTACTTC. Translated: CASSYRGYSYEQYF.

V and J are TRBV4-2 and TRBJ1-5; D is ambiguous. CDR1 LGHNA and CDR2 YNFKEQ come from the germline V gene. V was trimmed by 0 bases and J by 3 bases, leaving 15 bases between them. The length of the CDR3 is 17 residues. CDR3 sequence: CASSQDFPGRSNQPQHF. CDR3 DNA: TGTGCCAGCAGCCAAGATTTTCCAGGCCGGTCCAATCAGCCCCAGCATTTT.

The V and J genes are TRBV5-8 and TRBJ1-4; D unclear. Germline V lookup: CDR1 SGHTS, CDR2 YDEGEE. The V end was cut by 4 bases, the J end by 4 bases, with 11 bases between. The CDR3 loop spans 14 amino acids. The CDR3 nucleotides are TGTGCCAGCAGCCCCGTCCCCGATAATGAAAAACTGTTTTTT. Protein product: CASSPVPDNEKLFF. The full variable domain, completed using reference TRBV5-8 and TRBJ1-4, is EAGVTQSPTHLIKTRGQQATLRCSPISGHTSVYWYQQALGLGLQFLLWYDEGEERNRGNFPPRFSGRQFPNYSSELNVNALELEDSALYLCASSPVPDNEKLFFGSGTQLSVL.

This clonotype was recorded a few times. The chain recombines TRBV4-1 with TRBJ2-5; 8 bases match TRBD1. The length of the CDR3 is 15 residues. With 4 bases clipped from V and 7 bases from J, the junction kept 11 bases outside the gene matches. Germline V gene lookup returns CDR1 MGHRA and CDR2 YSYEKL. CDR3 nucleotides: TGCGCCAGCAGCCCGCAGTCAGGGGGCTTGGGGACCCAGTACTTC. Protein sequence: CASSPQSGGLGTQYF.

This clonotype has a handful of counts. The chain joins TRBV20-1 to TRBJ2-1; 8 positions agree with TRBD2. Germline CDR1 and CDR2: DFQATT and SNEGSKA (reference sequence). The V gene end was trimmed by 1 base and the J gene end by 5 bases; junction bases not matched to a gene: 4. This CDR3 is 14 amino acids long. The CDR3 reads CSARGERGHNEQFF. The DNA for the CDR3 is TGCAGTGCTAGAGGCGAGCGGGGGCACAATGAGCAGTTCTTC.

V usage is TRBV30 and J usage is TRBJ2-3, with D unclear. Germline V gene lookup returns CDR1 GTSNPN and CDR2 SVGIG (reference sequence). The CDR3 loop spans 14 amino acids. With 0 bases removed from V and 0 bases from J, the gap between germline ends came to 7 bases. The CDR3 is CAWSVLDSTDTQYF. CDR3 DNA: TGTGCCTGGAGTGTACTGGACAGCACAGATACGCAGTATTTT.

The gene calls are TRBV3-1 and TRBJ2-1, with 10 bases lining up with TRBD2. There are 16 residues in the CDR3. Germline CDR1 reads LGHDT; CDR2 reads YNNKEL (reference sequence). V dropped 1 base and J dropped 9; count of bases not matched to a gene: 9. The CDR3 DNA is TGTGCCAGCAGCCAAGGGAAAGCGGGAGGGCCCGGTGAGCAGTTCTTC. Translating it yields CASSQGKAGGPGEQFF.

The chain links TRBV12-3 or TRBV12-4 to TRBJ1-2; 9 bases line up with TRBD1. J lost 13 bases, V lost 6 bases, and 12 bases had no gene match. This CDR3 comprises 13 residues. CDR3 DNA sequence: TGTGCCAGCAGGTATCGGGACAGGGAGAGTGGCACCTTC. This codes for CASRYRDRESGTF.

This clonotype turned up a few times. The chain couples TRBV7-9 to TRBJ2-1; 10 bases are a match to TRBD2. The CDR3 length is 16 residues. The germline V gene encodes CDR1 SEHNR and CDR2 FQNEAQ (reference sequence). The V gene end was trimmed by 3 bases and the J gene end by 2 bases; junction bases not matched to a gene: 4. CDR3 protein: CASSLPTSGAYNEQFF. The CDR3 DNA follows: TGTGCCAGCAGCTTGCCTACTAGCGGGGCCTACAATGAGCAGTTCTTC.

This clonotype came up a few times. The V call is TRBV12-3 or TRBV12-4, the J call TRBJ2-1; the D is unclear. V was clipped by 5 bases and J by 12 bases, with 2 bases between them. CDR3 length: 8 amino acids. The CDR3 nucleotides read TGTGCCAGCAGTCCGCAGTTCTTC. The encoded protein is CASSPQFF.

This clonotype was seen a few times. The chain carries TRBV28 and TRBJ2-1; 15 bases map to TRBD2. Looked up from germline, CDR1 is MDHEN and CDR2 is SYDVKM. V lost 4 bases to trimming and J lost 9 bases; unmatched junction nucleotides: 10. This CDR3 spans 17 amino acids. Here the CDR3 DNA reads TGTGCCAGCAGTTCAACCGGGACTAGCGGGAGGTTCGGTGAGCAGTTCTTC. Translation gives CASSSTGTSGRFGEQFF.

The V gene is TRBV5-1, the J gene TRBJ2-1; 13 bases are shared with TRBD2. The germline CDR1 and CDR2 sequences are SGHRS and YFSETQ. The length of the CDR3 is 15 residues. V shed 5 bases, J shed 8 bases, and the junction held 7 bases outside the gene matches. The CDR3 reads CASSRTSGSNDEQFF. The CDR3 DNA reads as TGCGCCAGCAGTCGGACTAGCGGGAGTAACGATGAGCAGTTCTTC.

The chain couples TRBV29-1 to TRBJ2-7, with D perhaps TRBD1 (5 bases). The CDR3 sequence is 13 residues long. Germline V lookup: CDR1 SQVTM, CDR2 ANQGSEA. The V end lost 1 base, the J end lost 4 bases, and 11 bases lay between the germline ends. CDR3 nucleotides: TGCAGCGTTGAAGGGGGCCAGGGTTACGAGCAGTACTTC. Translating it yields CSVEGGQGYEQYF.

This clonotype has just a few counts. The CDR3 loop is CASSPARGNIQYF. In DNA form, the CDR3 reads TGTGCCAGCAGCCCGGCTCGAGGGAACATTCAGTACTTC. The J gene is TRBJ2-4, the V gene TRBV5-5; perhaps TRBD2 as D (5 bases). Germline V gene sequence: CDR1 SGHKS, CDR2 YYEKEE (reference sequence). Trimming pared 4 bases from V and 7 bases from J, leaving 12 bases between. The CDR3 sequence is 13 residues long. Full variable domain (outside the CDR3, taken from reference TRBV5-5 and TRBJ2-4): DAGVTQSPTHLIKTRGQQVTLRCSPISGHKSVSWYQQVLGQGPQFIFQYYEKEERGRGNFPDRFSARQFPNYSSELNVNALLLGDSALYLCASSPARGNIQYFGAGTRLSVL.

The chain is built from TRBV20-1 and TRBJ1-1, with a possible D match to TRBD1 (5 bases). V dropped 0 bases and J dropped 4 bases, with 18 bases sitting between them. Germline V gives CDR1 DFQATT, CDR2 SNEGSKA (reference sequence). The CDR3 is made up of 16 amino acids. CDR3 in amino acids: CSARDPRFGGTTEAFF. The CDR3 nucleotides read TGCAGTGCTAGAGATCCCCGTTTCGGGGGGACCACTGAAGCTTTCTTT.

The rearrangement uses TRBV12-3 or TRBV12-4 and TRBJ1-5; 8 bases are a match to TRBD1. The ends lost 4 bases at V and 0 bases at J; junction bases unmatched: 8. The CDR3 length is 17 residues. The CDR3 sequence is CASSSQTGGNSNQPQHF. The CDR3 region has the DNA TGTGCCAGCAGTTCGCAAACAGGGGGAAATAGCAATCAGCCCCAGCATTTT.

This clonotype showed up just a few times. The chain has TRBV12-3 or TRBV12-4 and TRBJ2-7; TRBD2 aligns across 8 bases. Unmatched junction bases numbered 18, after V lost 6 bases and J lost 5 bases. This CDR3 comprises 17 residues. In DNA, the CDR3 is TGTGCCAGCAGCCTCAACCGCGCGAGTAGCGGGAAGAACGAGCAGTACTTC. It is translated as CASSLNRASSGKNEQYF.

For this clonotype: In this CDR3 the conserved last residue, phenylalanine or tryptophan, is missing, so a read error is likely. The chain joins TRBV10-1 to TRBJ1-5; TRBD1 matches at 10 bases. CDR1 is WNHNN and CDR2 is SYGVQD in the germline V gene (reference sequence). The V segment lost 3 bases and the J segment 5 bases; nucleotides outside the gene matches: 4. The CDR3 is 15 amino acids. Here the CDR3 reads CASSERGTGDQPQHL. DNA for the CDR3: TGCGCCAGCAGTGAAAGGGGGACAGGGGATCAGCCCCAGCATTTA.

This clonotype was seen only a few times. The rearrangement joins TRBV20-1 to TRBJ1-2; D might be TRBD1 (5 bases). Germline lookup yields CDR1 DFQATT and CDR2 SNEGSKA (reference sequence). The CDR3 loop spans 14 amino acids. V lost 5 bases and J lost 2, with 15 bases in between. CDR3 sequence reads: CSAQFAGPNYGYTF. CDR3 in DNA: TGCAGTGCTCAATTTGCGGGACCGAACTATGGCTACACCTTC.

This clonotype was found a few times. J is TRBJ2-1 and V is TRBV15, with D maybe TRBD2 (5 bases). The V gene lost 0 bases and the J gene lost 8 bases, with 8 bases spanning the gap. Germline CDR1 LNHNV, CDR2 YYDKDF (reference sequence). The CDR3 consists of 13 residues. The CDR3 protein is CATSRDPGYEQFF. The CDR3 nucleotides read TGTGCCACCAGCAGAGATCCGGGGTATGAGCAGTTCTTC.

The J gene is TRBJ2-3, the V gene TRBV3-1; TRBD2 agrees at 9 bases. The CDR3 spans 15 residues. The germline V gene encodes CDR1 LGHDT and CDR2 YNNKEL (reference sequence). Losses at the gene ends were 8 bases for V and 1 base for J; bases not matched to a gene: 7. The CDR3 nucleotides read TGTGCCAGCCGTAAGCGGGAGGTTGGCACAGATACGCAGTATTTT. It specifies CASRKREVGTDTQYF.

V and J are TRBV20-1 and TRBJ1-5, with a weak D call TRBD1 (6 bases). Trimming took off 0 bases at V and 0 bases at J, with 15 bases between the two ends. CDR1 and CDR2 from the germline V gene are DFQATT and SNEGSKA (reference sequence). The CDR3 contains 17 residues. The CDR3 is CSAREQQGLYSNQPQHF. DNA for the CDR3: TGCAGTGCTAGAGAACAACAGGGCCTTTATAGCAATCAGCCCCAGCATTTT.

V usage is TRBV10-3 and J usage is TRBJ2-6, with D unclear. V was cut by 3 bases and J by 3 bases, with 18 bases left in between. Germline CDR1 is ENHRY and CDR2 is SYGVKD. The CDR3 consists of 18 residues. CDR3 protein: CAISEWAGFHSGANVLTF. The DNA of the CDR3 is TGTGCCATCAGTGAATGGGCAGGATTCCATAGTGGGGCCAACGTCCTGACTTTC.

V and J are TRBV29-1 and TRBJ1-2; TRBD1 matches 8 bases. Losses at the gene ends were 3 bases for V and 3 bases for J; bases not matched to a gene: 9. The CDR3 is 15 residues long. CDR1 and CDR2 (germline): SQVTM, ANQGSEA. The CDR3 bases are TGCAGCGTTGATTCTACCCTGACAGGGGACTATGGCTACACCTTC. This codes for CSVDSTLTGDYGYTF.

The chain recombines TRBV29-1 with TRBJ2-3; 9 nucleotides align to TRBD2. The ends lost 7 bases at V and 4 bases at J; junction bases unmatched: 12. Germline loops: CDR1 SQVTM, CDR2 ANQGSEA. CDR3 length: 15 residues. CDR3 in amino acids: CSGSGSQSTADTQYF. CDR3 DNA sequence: TGCAGCGGTAGCGGGAGTCAGTCTACAGCAGATACGCAGTATTTT.

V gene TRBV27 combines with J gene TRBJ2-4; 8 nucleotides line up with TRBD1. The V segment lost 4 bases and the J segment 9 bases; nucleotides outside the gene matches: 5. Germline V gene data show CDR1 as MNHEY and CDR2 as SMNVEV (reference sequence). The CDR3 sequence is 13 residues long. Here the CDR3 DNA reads TGTGCCAGCAGTTCACAGGGGGGAGGCATTCAGTACTTC. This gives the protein CASSSQGGGIQYF.

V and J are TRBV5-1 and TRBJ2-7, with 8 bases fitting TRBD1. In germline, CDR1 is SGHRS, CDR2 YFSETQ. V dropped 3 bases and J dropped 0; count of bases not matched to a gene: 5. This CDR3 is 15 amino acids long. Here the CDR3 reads CASSSPGQDSYEQYF. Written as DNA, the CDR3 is TGCGCCAGCAGCTCGCCGGGACAGGACTCCTACGAGCAGTACTTC.

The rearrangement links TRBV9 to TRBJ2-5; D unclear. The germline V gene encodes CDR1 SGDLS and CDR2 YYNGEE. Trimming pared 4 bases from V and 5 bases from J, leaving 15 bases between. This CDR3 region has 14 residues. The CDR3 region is CASSLRSSAETQYF. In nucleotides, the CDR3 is TGTGCCAGCAGCCTTCGGTCCTCCGCGGAGACCCAGTACTTC.

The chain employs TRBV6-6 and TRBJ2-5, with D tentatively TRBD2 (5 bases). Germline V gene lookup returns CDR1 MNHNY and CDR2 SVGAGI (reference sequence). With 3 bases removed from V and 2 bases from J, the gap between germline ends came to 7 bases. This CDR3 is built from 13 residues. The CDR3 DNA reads TGTGCCAGCAGTTATCCGGGGCAAGAGACCCAGTACTTC. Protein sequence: CASSYPGQETQYF.